This T cell receptor (beta chain) was sequenced in a study of type 1 regulatory T cells. TCRdb analysed the reads with MiXCR anew, one entry per CDR3 protein. In the table there are over 55,000 distinct CDR3 sequences, around 57% of which are singletons. This CDR3 has 14 amino acids. Looked up from germline, CDR1 is SGHRS and CDR2 is YFSETQ. The V gene end was trimmed by 6 bases and the J gene end by 9 bases; junction bases not matched to a gene: 8. This clonotype was counted only a few times. Its antigen is unknown. The sequencing sample was made of cultured T cells, either the whole culture or a sorted T cell fraction (not recorded which). As to subset: Tr1-enriched cell product generated in vitro against host alloantigens. The chain couples TRBV5-1 to TRBJ2-1; 11 nucleotides line up with TRBD2. This receptor was identified in a human donor in good health. The DNA for the CDR3 is TGCGCCAGCAAATTAGCGGGAGGGCCGGGTGAGCAGTTCTTC. It translates to CASKLAGGPGEQFF.